This T cell receptor (beta chain) was observed in a study of Ad26.COV2.S vaccination and SARS-CoV-2 variants. Study findings and constraints: Substantial response breadth was reportedly seen for spike-specific CD8+ and CD4+ T cells after vaccination.

The V gene lost 5 bases and the J gene lost 8 bases, with 10 bases spanning the gap. Germline values: CDR1 MNHEY, CDR2 SVGAGI. The CDR3 totals 13 residues. This sample's treatment: roughly 18 received Ad26.COV2.S at low or high dose, single or two shots; roughly five received placebo; per-sample allocation not given. Day 63 after the first vaccine or placebo injection was the time point for sampling. Vaccine was an Ad26 vector expressing Wuhan-strain SARS-CoV-2 spike. For this clone: The antigen is unknown.

Clones were read by immunoSEQ multiplex PCR, and TCRdb kept only the in-frame ones, dropping some. The sample has some 340,000 clones; around four fifths are singletons. The sequence came from a person aged 18-60 years who received the Ad26.COV2.S COVID-19 vaccine or a placebo. This chain connects TRBV6-5 to TRBJ1-6, with D possibly matching TRBD1 (5 bases). Sequencing was performed on peripheral blood, taken in a trial of Ad26.COV2.S vaccine versus placebo. The CDR3 DNA sequence: TGTGCCAGCAGTCCGTCGGGGGATTCACCCCTCCACTTT. It encodes CASSPSGDSPLHF.